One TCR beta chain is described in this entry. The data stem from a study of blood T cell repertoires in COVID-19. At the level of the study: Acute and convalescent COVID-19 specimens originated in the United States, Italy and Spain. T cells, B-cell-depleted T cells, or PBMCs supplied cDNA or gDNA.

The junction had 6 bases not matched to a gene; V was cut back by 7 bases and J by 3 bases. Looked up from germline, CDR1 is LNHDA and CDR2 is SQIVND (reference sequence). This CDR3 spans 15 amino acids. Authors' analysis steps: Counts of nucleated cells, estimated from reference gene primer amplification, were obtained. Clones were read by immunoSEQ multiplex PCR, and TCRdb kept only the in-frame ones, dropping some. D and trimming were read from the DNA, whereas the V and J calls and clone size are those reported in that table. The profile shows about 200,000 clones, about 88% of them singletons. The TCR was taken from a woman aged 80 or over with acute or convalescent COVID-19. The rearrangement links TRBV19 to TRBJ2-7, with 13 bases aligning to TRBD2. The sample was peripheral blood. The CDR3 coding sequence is TGTGCCAGTACCCCGACTAGCGGGAGGTTCTACGAGCAGTACTTC. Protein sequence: CASTPTSGRFYEQYF.